Shown below are 3 T cell receptor beta chains from a single sample sequenced in a study of T-cell memory formation after mild COVID-19. MiXCR, applied by TCRdb to the 5' RACE reads, yields one record per CDR3 protein. The repertoire consists of 250,000 to 350,000 distinct CDR3 sequences, with roughly an eighth occurring once and the leading ten covering about 21%. The sequencing input was PBMCs or a T cell subset sorted from them (not recorded which). The source of these receptors is a man between 18 and 35 years old who had mild COVID-19 (a few samples of this study predate the infection). Cell type and time point are not known.

This clonotype was observed a few times. This chain joins TRBV7-2 and TRBJ1-5, with D uncertain. This CDR3 contains 13 residues. V dropped 3 bases and J dropped 5 bases, with 8 bases sitting between them. The germline V gene has CDR1 SGHTA and CDR2 FQGNSA. The CDR3 nucleotides read TGTGCCAGCAGCTTTATGTCCTATCAGCCCCAGCATTTT. Residues: CASSFMSYQPQHF.

This chain joins TRBV7-9 and TRBJ1-1; D unclear. Trimming removed 5 bases at V and 0 bases at J, with 7 bases between. This CDR3 has 13 residues. CDR1 SEHNR and CDR2 FQNEAQ come from the germline V gene (reference sequence). The DNA of the CDR3 is TGTGCCAGCAGCCGACACCTGAACACTGAAGCTTTCTTT. Translated: CASSRHLNTEAFF.

The CDR3 is CSARDPGDPRITEQYF. CDR3 in DNA: TGCAGTGCTAGAGATCCGGGGGACCCTAGGATTACCGAGCAGTACTTC. The chain couples TRBV20-1 to TRBJ2-7; TRBD2 is a possible D gene (6 bases). CDR1 and CDR2 from the germline V gene are DFQATT and SNEGSKA (reference sequence). V dropped 0 bases and J dropped 6 bases, with 21 bases sitting between them. CDR3 length: 16 amino acids.